A selection of T cell receptor beta chains follows, all from one sample in a study of cytomegalovirus exposure and HLA in healthy donors. The protocol was immunoSEQ multiplex PCR, while the TCRdb copy is restricted to in-frame clones and leaves out a portion. This table has 150,000 to 160,000 clones, more than 70% appearing once. Input material: PBMCs. The receptors originated from a human donor in good health. CDR3s leave out the opening cysteine and the closing phenylalanine or tryptophan.

v_gene	j_gene	CDR3aa
TRBV28	TRBJ2-7	ASTADPGQAAYEQY
TRBV7-9	TRBJ1-3	AIRTSGNTIY
TRBV28	TRBJ2-1	ASSLPGGVRDNEQF
TRBV12-5	TRBJ1-5	ASGLGQGGQPQH
TRBV27	TRBJ1-2	ASRPTGLGYGYT
TRBV28	TRBJ1-5	ASSLQGAGQPQH
TRBV7-2	TRBJ2-5	ASSLRRYQETQY
TRBV2	TRBJ2-5	ASTRDRVGETQY
TRBV10-1	TRBJ1-1	ASSDNRKNTEAF
TRBV28	TRBJ2-2	ASSLGPGRAGADTGELF
TRBV25-1	TRBJ1-1	ASIMGRGRGTEAF
TRBV2	TRBJ2-7	ASSVRQIYEQY
TRBV10-3	TRBJ2-7	AISESTSGGYEQY
TRBV2	TRBJ2-5	ASKEGETQY
TRBV6-1	TRBJ1-6	ASSAGTGGRSPLH
TRBV19	TRBJ1-6	ASTGTGGNSPLH
TRBV6-5	TRBJ2-5	ASSPFHGQETQY
TRBV5-6	TRBJ1-5	ASSSQGLEPQH
TRBV7-2	TRBJ2-5	ASSFGGAGETQY
TRBV19	TRBJ1-5	ASSIVRFRGTHNQPQH
TRBV27	TRBJ2-1	ASSFRGLGINEQF
TRBV5-1	TRBJ1-1	ASSFLQGANTEAF
TRBV30	TRBJ1-3	AWSVGVGLSSGNTIY
TRBV28	TRBJ2-1	ASSGVAGVFNEQF
TRBV4-2	TRBJ1-2	ASSQGQGSYYGYT
TRBV29-1	TRBJ1-1	SVAYDRVNTEAF
TRBV4-3	TRBJ2-3	ASSQVYRDTQY
TRBV6-5	TRBJ1-1	ASSRGAGGEAF
TRBV6-5	TRBJ2-1	ASSYGLFNEQF
TRBV5-6	TRBJ2-7	ASSRGQGDEQY
TRBV30	TRBJ2-1	AWSGWTSRANEQF
TRBV5-6	TRBJ1-4	ASSYNRGYKIDEKLF
TRBV29-1	TRBJ1-3	SVLGNTIY
TRBV6-6	TRBJ1-1	ASRSPGTGDTEAF
TRBV5-1	TRBJ2-1	ASSLTSGGYNEQF
TRBV20-1	TRBJ1-1	SARDAVAAF
TRBV7-2	TRBJ1-3	ASSLGGGNTIY
TRBV5-6	TRBJ1-1	ASSTGVTEAF
TRBV9	TRBJ1-2	ASTRRSTEPFYGYT
TRBV4-2	TRBJ2-1	ASSQETGGYNEQF
TRBV7-2	TRBJ2-3	ASSSTGGQADTQY
TRBV18	TRBJ2-3	ASSPSITDTQY
TRBV27	TRBJ1-1	ASSPRQGARTEAF
TRBV7-2	TRBJ1-2	ASSVRDSYYGYT
TRBV5-1	TRBJ1-3	ASSQTGGGNTIY
TRBV15	TRBJ2-6	ATSRVRTNSGANVLT
TRBV5-1	TRBJ2-7	ASSPSSGSSYEQY
TRBV27	TRBJ1-5	ASREQGLGNQPQH
TRBV7-9	TRBJ2-2	ASSLMSDTGELF